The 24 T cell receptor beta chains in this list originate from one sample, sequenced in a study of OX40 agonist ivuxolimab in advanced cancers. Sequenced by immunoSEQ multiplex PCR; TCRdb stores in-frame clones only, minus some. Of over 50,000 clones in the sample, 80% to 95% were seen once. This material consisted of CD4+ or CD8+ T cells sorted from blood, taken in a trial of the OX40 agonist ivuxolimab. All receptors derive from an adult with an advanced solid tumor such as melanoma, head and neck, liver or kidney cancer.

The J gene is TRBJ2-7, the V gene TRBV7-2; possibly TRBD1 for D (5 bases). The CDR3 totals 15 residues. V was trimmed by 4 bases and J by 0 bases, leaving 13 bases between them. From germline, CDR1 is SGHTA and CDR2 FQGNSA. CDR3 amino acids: CASSWGAGFSYEQYF. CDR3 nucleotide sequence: TGTGCCAGCAGCTGGGGCGCCGGTTTCTCCTACGAGCAGTACTTC.

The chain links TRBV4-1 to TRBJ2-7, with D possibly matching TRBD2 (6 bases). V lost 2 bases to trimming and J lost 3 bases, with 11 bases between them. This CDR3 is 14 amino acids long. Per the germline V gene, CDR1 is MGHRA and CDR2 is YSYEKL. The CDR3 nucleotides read TGCGCCAGCAGCCAACCGGGCGGGGTCTACGAGCAGTACTTC. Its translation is CASSQPGGVYEQYF.

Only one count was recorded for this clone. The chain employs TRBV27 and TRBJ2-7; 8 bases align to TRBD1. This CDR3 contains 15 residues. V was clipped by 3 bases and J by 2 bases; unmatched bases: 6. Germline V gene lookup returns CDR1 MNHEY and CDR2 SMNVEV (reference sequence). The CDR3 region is CASSLGAGGTYEQYF. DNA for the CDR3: TGTGCCAGCAGTTTGGGGGCAGGGGGCACCTACGAGCAGTACTTC.

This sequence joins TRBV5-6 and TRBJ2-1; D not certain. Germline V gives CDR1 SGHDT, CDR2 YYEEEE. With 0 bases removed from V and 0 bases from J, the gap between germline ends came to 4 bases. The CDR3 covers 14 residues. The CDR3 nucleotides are TGTGCCAGCAGCTTGGTAGCCTCCTACAATGAGCAGTTCTTC. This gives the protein CASSLVASYNEQFF.

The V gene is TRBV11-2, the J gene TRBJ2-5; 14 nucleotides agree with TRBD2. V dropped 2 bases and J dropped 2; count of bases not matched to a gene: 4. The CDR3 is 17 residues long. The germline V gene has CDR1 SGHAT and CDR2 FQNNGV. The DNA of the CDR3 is TGTGCCAGCAGCTTATCGACTAGCGGGAGGGGGCAAGAGACCCAGTACTTC. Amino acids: CASSLSTSGRGQETQYF.

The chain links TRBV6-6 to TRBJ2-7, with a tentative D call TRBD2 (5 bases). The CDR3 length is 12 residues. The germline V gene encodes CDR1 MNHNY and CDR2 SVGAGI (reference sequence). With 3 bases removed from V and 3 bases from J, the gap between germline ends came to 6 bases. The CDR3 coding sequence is TGTGCCAGCAGTTATGAGGGCTACGAGCAGTACTTC. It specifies CASSYEGYEQYF.

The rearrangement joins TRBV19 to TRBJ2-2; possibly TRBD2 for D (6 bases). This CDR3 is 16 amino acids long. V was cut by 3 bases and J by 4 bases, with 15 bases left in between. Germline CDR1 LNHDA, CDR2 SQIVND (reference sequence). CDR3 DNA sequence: TGTGCCAGTAGTATCGGAACTAGCCGGATCACCGGGGAGCTGTTTTTT. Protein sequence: CASSIGTSRITGELFF.

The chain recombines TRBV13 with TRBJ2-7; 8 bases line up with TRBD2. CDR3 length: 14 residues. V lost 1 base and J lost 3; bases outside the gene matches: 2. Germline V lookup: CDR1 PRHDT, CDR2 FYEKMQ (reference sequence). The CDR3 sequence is CASSLAGGDYEQYF. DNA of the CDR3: TGTGCCAGCAGCTTAGCGGGAGGGGACTACGAGCAGTACTTC.

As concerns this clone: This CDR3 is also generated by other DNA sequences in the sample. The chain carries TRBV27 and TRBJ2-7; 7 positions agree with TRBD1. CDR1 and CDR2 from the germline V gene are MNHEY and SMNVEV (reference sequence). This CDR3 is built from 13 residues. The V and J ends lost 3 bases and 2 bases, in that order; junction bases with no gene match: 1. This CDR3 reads CASSFGQAYEQYF. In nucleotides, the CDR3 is TGTGCCAGCAGTTTCGGACAGGCCTACGAGCAGTACTTC.

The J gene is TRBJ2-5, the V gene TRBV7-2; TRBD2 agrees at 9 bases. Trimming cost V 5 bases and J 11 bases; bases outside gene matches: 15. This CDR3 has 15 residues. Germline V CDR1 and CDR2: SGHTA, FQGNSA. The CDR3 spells CASSPETGTSYQQYF. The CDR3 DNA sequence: TGTGCCAGCAGCCCAGAGACCGGGACTAGCTATCAACAGTACTTC.

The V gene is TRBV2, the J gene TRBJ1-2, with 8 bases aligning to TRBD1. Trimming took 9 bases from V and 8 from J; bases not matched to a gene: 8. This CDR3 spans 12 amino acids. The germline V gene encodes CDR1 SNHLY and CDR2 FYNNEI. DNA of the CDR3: TGTGCCAGTCTCACACAGGGGGGAGGCTACACCTTC. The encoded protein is CASLTQGGGYTF. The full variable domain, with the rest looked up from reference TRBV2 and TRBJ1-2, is EPEVTQTPSHQVTQMGQEVILRCVPISNHLYFYWYRQILGQKVEFLVSFYNNEISEKSEIFDDQFSVERPDGSNFTLKIRSTKLEDSAMYFCASLTQGGGYTFGSGTRLTVV.

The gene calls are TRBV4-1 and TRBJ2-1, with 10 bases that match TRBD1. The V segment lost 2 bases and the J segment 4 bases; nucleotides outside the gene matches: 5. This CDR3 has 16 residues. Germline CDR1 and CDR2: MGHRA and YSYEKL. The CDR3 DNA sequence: TGCGCCAGCAGCCAATATGGACAGGGGGTTTACAATGAGCAGTTCTTC. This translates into CASSQYGQGVYNEQFF.

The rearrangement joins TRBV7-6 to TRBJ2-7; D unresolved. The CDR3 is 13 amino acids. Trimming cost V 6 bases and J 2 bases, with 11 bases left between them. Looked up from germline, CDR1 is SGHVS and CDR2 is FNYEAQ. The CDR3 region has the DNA TGTGCCAGCAGTCAAACACCCACCTACGAGCAGTACTTC. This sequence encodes CASSQTPTYEQYF.

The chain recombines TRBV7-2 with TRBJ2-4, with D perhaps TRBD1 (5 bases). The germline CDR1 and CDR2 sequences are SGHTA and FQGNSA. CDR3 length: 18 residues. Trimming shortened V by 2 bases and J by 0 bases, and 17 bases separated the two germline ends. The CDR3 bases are TGTGCCAGCAGCTTAAGTGGGCTGGACACCTTAGCCAAAAACATTCAGTACTTC. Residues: CASSLSGLDTLAKNIQYF.

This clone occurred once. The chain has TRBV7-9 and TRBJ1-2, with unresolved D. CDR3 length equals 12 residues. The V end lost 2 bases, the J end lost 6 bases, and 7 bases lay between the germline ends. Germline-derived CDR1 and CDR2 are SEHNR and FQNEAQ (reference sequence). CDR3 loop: CASSLFGDGYTF. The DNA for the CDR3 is TGTGCCAGCAGCTTATTTGGGGATGGCTACACCTTC. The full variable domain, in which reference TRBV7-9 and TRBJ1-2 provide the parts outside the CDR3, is DTGVSQNPRHKITKRGQNVTFRCDPISEHNRLYWYRQTLGQGPEFLTYFQNEAQLEKSRLLSDRFSAERPKGSFSTLEIQRTEQGDSAMYLCASSLFGDGYTFGSGTRLTVV.

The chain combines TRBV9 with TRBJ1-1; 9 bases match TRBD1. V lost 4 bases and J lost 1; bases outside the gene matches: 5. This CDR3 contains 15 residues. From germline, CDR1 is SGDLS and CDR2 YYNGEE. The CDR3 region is CASSTGQGRNTEAFF. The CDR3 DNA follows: TGTGCCAGCAGCACCGGACAGGGGCGGAACACTGAAGCTTTCTTT.

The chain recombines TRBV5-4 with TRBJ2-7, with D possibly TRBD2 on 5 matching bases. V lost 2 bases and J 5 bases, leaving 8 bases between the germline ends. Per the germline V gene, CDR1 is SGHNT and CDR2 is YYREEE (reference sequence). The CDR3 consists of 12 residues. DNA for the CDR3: TGTGCCAGCAGCTTTGGACTCGACGAGCAGTACTTC. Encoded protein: CASSFGLDEQYF.

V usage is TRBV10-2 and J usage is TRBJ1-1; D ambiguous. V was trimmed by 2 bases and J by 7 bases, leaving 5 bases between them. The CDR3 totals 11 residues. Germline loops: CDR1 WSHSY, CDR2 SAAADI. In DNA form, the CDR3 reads TGCGCCAGCAGTGAGCGGGATGAAGCTTTCTTT. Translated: CASSERDEAFF.

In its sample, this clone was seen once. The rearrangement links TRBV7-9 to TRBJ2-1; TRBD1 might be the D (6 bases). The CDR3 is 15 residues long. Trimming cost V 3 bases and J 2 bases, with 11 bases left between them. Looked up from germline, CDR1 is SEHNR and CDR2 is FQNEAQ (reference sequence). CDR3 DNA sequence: TGTGCCAGCAGCTTGGCTGGGGGCGCCTACAATGAGCAGTTCTTC. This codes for CASSLAGGAYNEQFF. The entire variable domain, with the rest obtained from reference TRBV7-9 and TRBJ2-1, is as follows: DTGVSQNPRHKITKRGQNVTFRCDPISEHNRLYWYRQTLGQGPEFLTYFQNEAQLEKSRLLSDRFSAERPKGSFSTLEIQRTEQGDSAMYLCASSLAGGAYNEQFFGPGTRLTVL.

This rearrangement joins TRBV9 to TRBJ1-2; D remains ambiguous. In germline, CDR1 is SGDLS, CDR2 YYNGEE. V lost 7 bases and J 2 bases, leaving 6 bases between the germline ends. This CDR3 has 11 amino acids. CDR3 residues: CASLGNYGYTF. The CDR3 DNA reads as TGTGCCAGCCTCGGGAACTATGGCTACACCTTC.

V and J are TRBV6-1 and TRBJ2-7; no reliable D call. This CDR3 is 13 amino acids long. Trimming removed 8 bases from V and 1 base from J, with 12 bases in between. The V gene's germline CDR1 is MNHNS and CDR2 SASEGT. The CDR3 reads CASLRTVSYEQYF. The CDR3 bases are TGTGCCAGCTTAAGGACCGTATCCTACGAGCAGTACTTC.

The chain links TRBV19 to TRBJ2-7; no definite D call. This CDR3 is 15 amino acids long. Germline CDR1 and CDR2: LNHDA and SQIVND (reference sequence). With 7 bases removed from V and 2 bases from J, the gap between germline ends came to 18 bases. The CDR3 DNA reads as TGTGCCAGTAATGAAAATATGGGCAAAACCTACGAGCAGTACTTC. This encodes CASNENMGKTYEQYF.

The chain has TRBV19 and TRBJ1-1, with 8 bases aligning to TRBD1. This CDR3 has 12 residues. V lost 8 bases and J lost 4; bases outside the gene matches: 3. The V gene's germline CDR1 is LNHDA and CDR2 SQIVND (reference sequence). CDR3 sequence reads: CASRQGATEAFF. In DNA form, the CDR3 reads TGTGCCAGTCGGCAGGGGGCCACTGAAGCTTTCTTT.

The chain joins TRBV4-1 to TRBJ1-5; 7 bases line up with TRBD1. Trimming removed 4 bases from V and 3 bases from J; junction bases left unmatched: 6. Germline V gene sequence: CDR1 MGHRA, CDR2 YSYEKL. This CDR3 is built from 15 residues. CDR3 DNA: TGCGCCAGCAGCCTAGAGGACAGGTACAATCAGCCCCAGCATTTT. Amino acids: CASSLEDRYNQPQHF.